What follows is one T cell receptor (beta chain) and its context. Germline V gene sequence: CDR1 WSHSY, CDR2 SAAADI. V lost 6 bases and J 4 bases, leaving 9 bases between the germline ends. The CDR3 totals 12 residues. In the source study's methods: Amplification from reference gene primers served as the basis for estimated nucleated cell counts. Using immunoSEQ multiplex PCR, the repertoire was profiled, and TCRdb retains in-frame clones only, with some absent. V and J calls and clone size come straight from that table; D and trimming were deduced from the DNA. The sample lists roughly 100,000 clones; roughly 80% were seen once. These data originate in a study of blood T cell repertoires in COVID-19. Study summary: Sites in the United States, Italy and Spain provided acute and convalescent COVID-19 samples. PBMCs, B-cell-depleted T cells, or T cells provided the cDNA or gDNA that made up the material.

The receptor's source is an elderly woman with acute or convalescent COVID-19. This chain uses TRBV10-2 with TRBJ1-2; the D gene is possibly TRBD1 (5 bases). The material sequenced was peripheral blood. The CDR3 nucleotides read TGCGCCAGCAGGGTCGACAGCTATGGCTACACCTTC. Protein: CASRVDSYGYTF.